Below are 3 T cell receptor beta chains sequenced from a single sample in a study of T cell changes during pregnancy in multiple sclerosis. Sequenced by immunoSEQ multiplex PCR; TCRdb stores in-frame clones only, minus some. The table records approximately 53,000 clones, approximately 94% of them present only once. The sequencing here drew on CD4+ T cells from peripheral blood mononuclear cells, taken before pregnancy. These receptors came from a female donor with multiple sclerosis, enrolled in a pregnancy study.

The gene calls are TRBV30 and TRBJ2-7, with 10 nucleotides matching TRBD2. This CDR3 has 13 amino acids. V gave up 2 bases and J gave up 9 bases; unmatched junction bases: 7. Germline V gene sequence: CDR1 GTSNPN, CDR2 SVGIG (reference sequence). The chain's CDR3 is CAWSPSGSPSQYF. The CDR3 DNA is TGTGCCTGGAGTCCTAGCGGGAGTCCCTCGCAGTACTTC. The variable domain in full, with the rest retrieved from reference TRBV30 and TRBJ2-7, is SQTIHQWPATLVQPVGSPLSLECTVEGTSNPNLYWYRQAAGRGLQLLFYSVGIGQISSEVPQNLSASRPQDRQFILSSKKLLLSDSGFYLCAWSPSGSPSQYFGPGTRLTVT.

The V gene is TRBV6-5, the J gene TRBJ1-4; the D is unclear. Per germline, CDR1 MNHEY and CDR2 SVGAGI. Deletions cut 5 bases from V and 5 bases from J, with 9 bases between. This CDR3 comprises 13 residues. CDR3 in DNA: TGTGCCAGCAGTGGGAGCGCCAATGAAAAACTGTTTTTT. Protein sequence: CASSGSANEKLFF.

This sequence joins TRBV6-1 and TRBJ1-4; no definite D call. The germline CDR1 and CDR2 sequences are MNHNS and SASEGT. The CDR3 totals 15 residues. V was shortened by 2 bases and J by 8 bases, with 15 bases between the two germline ends. The CDR3 DNA is TGTGCCAGCAGTGAATATGGAGGGCGAAGGGAAAAACTGTTTTTT. It translates to CASSEYGGRREKLFF.